A single T cell receptor beta chain is shown here with its context. This sample was taken from a study of blood T cell repertoires in COVID-19. Germline loops: CDR1 WNHNN, CDR2 SYGVQD (reference sequence). The CDR3 runs to 13 residues. Trimming cost V 4 bases and J 5 bases, with 12 bases left between them. Assay: immunoSEQ multiplex PCR; the TCRdb copy retains only in-frame clones and omits some. The data contain 250,000 to 300,000 clones, about nine tenths of them seen just once; the ten biggest clones take up roughly 11%. Sequencing input: peripheral blood. The chain employs TRBV10-1 and TRBJ2-7, with D possibly matching TRBD2 (5 bases). This TCR came from a woman in her 30s with COVID-19, enrolled during active disease. The CDR3 nucleotides read TGCGCCAGCAGTGCTGGGGTCGGGAACGAGCAGTACTTC. This encodes CASSAGVGNEQYF.